The clone carrying this TCR beta chain has only a few counts. The antigen remains undetermined. The data are from a study of early T cells in non-severe SARS-CoV-2 infection. Study information: Bulk RNA from unsorted whole blood was sequenced; chains were unpaired.

Findings and caveats of the study: Comparison of clonotypes with VDJdb favored anti-spike CD8 responses while missing private and CD4 specificities.

With 1 base removed from V and 2 bases from J, the gap between germline ends came to 5 bases. The germline V gene encodes CDR1 SEHNR and CDR2 FQNEAQ (reference sequence). The CDR3 is 13 residues long. Individual cDNA molecules were tagged with unique molecular identifiers. One entry per CDR3 protein results from TCRdb running MiXCR on the 5' RACE reads. Of about 60,000 distinct CDR3 sequences in the sample, over 20% were seen once. The genes are TRBV7-9 and TRBJ1-2; D may be TRBD1 (5 bases). This clonotype was obtained from an adult who was a healthcare worker with PCR-confirmed SARS-CoV-2 infection or an uninfected control (not recorded which). The source was whole blood, collected at baseline. The CDR3: CASSLEGNYGYTF. The DNA for the CDR3 is TGTGCCAGCAGCTTAGAGGGGAACTATGGCTACACCTTC.